There are many counts of the clone carrying this T cell receptor (beta chain). TRAV- and TRBV-specific primers, spanning alpha and beta chains, primed first-strand cDNA. The authors amplified TCRs for about 18 PCR cycles with a constant-region primer and a V-primer adapter. One entry per CDR3 protein, called by TCRdb with MiXCR from the reads. The table shows approximately 90,000 distinct CDR3 sequences, with over 15% occurring only once. This specimen comes from a study of low-dose radiotherapy and immunotherapy resistance in tumors. Study-level background: Members of Cohort 1 were treated with 0.5 Gy per fraction every 2 weeks. The prescribed total PTV dose was 6.5 Gy. Over 26 weeks, cohort 2 got 1 Gy every two weeks, reaching 13 Gy. Nivolumab was given to patients as a 240 mg flat dose every two weeks, and ipilimumab at 1 mg/kg every six weeks. Both were delivered intravenously.

As for time point: before trial treatment. The CDR3 extends over 14 amino acids. V lost 4 bases to trimming and J lost 4 bases, with 16 bases between them. Germline values: CDR1 SQVTM, CDR2 ANQGSEA. The TCR originated in a male donor with prostate cancer. Sequenced here: PBMCs, sampled before treatment. V is TRBV29-1 and J is TRBJ2-5; D is unclear. The CDR3 protein is CSVGRHLGGETQYF. CDR3 nucleotide sequence: TGCAGCGTTGGTAGACACCTGGGCGGAGAGACCCAGTACTTC.